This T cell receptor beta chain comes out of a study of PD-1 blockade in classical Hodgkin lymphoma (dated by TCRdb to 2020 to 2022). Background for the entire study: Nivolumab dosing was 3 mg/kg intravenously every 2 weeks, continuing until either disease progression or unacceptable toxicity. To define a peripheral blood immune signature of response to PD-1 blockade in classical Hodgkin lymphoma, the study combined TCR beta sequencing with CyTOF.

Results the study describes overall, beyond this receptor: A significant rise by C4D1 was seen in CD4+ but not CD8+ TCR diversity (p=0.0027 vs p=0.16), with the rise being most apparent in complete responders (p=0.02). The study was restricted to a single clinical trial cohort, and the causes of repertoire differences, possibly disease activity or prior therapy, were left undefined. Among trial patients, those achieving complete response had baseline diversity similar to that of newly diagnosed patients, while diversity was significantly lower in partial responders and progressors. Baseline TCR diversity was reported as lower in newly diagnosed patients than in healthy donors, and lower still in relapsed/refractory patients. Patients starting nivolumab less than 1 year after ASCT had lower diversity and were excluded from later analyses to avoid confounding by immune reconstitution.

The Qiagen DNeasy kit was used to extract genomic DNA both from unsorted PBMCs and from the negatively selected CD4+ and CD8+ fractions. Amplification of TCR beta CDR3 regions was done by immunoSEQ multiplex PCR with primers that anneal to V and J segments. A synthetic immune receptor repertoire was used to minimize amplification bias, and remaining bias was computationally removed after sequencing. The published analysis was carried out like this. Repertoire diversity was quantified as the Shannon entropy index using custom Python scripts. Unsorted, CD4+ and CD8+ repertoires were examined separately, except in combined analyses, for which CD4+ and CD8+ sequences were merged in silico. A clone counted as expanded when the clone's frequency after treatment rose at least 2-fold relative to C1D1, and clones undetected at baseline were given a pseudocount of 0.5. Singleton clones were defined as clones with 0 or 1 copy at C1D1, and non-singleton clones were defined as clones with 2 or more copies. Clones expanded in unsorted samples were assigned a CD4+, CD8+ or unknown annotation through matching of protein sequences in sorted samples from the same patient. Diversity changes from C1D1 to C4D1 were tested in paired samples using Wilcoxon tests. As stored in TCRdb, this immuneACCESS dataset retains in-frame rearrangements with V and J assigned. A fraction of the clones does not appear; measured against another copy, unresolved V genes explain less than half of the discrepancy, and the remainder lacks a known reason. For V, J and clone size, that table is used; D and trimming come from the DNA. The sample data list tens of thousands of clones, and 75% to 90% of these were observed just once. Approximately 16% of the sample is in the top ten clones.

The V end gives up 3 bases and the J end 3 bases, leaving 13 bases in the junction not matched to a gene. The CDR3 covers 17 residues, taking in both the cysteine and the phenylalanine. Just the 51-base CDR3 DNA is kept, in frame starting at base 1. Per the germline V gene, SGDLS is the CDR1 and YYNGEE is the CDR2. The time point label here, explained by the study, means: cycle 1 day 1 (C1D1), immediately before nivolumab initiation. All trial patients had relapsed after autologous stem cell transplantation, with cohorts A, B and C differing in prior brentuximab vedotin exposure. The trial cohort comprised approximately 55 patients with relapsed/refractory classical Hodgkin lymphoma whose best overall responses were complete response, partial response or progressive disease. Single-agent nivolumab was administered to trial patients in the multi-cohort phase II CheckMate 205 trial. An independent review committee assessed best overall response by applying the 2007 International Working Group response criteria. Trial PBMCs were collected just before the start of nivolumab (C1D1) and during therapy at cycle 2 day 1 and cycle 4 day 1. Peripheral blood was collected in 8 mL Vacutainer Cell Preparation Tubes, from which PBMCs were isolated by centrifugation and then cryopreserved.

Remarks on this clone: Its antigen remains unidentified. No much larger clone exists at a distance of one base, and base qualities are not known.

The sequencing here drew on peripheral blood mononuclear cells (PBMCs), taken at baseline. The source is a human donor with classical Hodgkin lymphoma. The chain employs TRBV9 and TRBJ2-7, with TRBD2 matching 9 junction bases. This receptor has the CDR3 CASSETIGSGSYYEQYF. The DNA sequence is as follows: TGTGCCAGCAGCGAGACGATAGGTAGCGGGAGCTACTACGAGCAGTACTTC.